These 2 T cell receptor beta chains share one sample of origin, sequenced in a study of T-cell reconstitution after alpha-beta-depleted transplantation in children. The authors prepared the TCRbeta library with unique molecular identifiers. From the PCR reads, TCRdb called clonotypes with MiXCR, one entry per CDR3 protein. The sample consists of roughly 790,000 distinct CDR3 sequences, roughly 15% of them appearing once. The specimen comprised PBMCs, mostly from graft donor cells, sampled 360 days after TCRalphabeta/CD19-depleted stem cell transplant. Receptors originate from a male patient younger than 18 who had a stem cell transplant for acute lymphoblastic leukemia, so the T cells may come from the graft donor.

A few counts support this clonotype. The CDR3 here is CASSVEFGQAGELFF. CDR3 in DNA: TGTGCCAGCAGCGTAGAGTTTGGACAGGCCGGGGAGCTGTTTTTT. The chain links TRBV9 to TRBJ2-2; 7 nucleotides agree with TRBD1. CDR1 is SGDLS, CDR2 YYNGEE, per germline. The CDR3 runs 15 residues. The V and J ends lost 0 bases and 6 bases, in that order; junction bases with no gene match: 5.

This clonotype was counted only a few times. CDR3 in DNA: TGTGCCAGCAGCTTATCTCCTTCAGCGGGGGAGCAGTACTTC. This codes for CASSLSPSAGEQYF. The chain has TRBV7-7 and TRBJ2-7; 7 nucleotides align to TRBD2. The CDR3 runs 14 residues. The germline CDR1 and CDR2 sequences are SSHAT and FNYEAQ (reference sequence). The V segment lost 2 bases and the J segment 7 bases; nucleotides outside the gene matches: 8.